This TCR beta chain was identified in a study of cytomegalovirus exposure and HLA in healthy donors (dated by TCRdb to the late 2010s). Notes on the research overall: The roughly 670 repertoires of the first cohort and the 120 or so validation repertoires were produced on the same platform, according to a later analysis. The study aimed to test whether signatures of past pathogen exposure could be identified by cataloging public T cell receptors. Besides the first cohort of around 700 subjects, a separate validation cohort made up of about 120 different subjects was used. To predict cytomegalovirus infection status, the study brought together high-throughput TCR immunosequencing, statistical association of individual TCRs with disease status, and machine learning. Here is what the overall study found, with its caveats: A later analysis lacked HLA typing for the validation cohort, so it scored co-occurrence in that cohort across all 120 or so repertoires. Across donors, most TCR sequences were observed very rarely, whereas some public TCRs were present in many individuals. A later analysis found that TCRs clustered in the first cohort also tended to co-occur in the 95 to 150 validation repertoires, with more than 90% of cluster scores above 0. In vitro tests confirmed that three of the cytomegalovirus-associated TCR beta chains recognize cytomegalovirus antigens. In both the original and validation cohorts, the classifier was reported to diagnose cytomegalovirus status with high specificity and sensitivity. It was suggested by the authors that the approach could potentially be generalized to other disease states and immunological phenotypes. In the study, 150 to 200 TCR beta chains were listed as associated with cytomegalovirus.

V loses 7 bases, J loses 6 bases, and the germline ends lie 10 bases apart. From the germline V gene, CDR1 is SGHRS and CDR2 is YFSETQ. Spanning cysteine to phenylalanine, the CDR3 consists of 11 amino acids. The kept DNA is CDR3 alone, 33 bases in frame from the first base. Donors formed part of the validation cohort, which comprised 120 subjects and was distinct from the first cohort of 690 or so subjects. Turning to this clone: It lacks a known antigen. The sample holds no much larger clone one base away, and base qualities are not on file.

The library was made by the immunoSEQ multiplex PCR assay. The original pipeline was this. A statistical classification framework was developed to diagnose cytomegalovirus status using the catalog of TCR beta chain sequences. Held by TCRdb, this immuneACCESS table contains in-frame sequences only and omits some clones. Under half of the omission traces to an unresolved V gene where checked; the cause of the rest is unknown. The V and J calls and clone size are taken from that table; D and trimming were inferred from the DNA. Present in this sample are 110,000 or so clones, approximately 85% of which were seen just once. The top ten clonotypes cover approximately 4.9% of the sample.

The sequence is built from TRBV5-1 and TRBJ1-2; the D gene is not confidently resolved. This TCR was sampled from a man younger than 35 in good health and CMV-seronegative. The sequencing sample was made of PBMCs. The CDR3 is CASSGGNGYTF. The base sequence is TGCGCCAGCTCGGGAGGGAATGGCTACACCTTC. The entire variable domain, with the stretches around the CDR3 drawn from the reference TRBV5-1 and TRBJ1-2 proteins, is KAGVTQTPRYLIKTRGQQVTLSCSPISGHRSVSWYQQTPGQGLQFLFEYFSETQRNKGNFPGRFSGRQFSNSRSEMNVSTLELGDSALYLCASSGGNGYTFGSGTRLTVV.